This entry concerns a single TCR beta chain. Its antigen specificity is not known. There are no base qualities to consult, and no much larger clone falls within one base. Sorted unstimulated T cells and proliferating T cells recovered from mixed lymphocyte reactions underwent TCRbeta CDR3 sequencing. Fresh whole blood from roughly ten HLA-typed healthy donors served as the source for isolating PBMCs. Library construction relied on the immunoSEQ multiplex PCR assay. The deep sequencing platform assayed about 10^5 TCR templates per sample. Genomic DNA extracted from sorted T cells was used for TCRbeta CDR3 sequencing. As for the authors' bioinformatics: The R programming language was used for clonal analysis of TCRbeta CDR3 data. Alloreactive CD4+ and CD8+ clones were defined by comparing unstimulated samples with post-reaction CFSE-low samples. Regulatory or non-regulatory origin of alloreactive CD4+ clones was assigned by matching sequences to the sorted unstimulated Treg and non-Treg repertoires. The immuneACCESS repertoire file appears here via TCRdb, limited to in-frame rearrangements. These files lack a portion of the clones; in checked studies, under half of the deficit traces to unresolved V genes, and the cause of the others is not known. V and J calls and clone size are copied from that table; D and trimming were computed from the DNA. The sample includes some 75,000 clones, with 90% to 95% observed a single time. The top ten clonotypes cover about 5% of the sample.

This specimen belongs to a study of siplizumab effects on memory and regulatory T cells (dated by TCRdb to between 2017 and 2020). Describing the broader study: The effect of the anti-CD2 antibody siplizumab on alloreactive T-cell subsets was examined in allogeneic mixed lymphocyte reactions constructed from human PBMCs. Points the paper makes about the study in general: Compared with memory T cells, unstimulated naive T cells appeared more diverse, and naive cells seemed to make a substantial contribution to the alloresponse. Of the alloreactive CD4+ clones that could be mapped, the Treg-derived share averaged about 63% with siplizumab compared with around 25% in control reactions. About 80-97% of proliferating CD4+ or CD8+ clones could not be given a naive or memory phenotype. Whether proliferating Tregs from siplizumab cultures actually had suppressive function was not functionally confirmed. Because sequences below about 10^-5 frequency were poorly captured, only a minor fraction of alloreactive clones could be mapped to unstimulated subsets. The cumulative frequency of alloreactive sequences traceable to unstimulated CD4+ memory T cells was significantly reduced by siplizumab.

The germline V gene (reference sequence) supplies CDR1 SEHNR and CDR2 FQNEAQ. CDR3 length: 14 amino acids, cysteine to phenylalanine. The retained sequence is limited to the CDR3, 42 bases, with the frame set at the first base. V is pared back by 0 bases and J by 5 bases, with 11 bases lying between the germline termini. The V gene is TRBV7-9 and the J gene is TRBJ2-7, with the D gene uncertain. This receptor was taken from a human donor in good health. The sequenced material came from CD8+ T cells sorted from blood. The CDR3 loop reads CASSLAGVPHEQYF. The nucleotide sequence is given as TGTGCCAGCAGCTTAGCCGGAGTCCCCCACGAGCAGTACTTC.